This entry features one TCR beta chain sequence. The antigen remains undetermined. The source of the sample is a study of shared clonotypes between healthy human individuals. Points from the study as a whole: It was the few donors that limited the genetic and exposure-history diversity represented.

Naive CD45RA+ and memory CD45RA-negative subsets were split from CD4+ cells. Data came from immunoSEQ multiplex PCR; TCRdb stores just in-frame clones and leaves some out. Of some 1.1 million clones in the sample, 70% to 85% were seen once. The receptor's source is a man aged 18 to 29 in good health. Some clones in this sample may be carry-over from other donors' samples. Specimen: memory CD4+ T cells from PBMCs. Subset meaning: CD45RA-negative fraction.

CDR3 loop: CAIKRDRGTDTQYF. In nucleotides, the CDR3 is TGTGCCATCAAACGGGACAGGGGCACAGATACGCAGTATTTT. This sequence joins TRBV10-3 and TRBJ2-3; 9 bases agree with TRBD1. V lost 7 bases and J lost 1; bases outside the gene matches: 3. The CDR3 runs 14 residues. CDR1 is ENHRY and CDR2 is SYGVKD in the germline V gene.